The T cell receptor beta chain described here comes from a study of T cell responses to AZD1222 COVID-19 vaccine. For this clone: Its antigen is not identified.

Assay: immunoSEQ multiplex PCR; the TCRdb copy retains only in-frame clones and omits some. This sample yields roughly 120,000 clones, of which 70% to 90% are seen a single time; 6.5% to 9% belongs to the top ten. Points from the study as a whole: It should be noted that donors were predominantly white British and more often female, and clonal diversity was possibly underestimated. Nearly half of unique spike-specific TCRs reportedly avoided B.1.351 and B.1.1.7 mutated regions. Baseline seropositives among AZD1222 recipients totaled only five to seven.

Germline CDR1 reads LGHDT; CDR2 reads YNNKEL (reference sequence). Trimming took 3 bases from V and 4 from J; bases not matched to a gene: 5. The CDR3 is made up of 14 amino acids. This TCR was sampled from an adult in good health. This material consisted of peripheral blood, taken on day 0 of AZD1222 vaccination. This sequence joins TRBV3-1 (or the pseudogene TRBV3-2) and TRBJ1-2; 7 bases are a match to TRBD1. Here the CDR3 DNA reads TGTGCCAGCAGCCACTCGGGACAGATCTATGGCTACACCTTC. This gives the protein CASSHSGQIYGYTF.